A single sample is the source of the 31 T cell receptor beta chains below, sequenced in a study of T cell changes during pregnancy in multiple sclerosis. The repertoire was sequenced with immunoSEQ multiplex PCR; TCRdb's copy has only in-frame clones and lacks some. The data show 40,000 to 50,000 clones, 94% seen once. This sample comprised CD4+ T cells from peripheral blood mononuclear cells, obtained in the third trimester of pregnancy. These receptors came from a female donor with multiple sclerosis, enrolled in a pregnancy study.

The chain combines TRBV7-2 with TRBJ1-4; possible D gene TRBD1, 6 bases. V was trimmed by 5 bases and J by 8 bases, leaving 18 bases between them. This CDR3 spans 15 amino acids. Germline assignment: CDR1 SGHTA and CDR2 FQGNSA. The DNA of the CDR3 is TGTGCCAGCAGCCTAACAGGGTATAAGTCGGAAAAACTGTTTTTT. Protein product: CASSLTGYKSEKLFF.

This clone occurred once. The V call is TRBV5-5, the J call TRBJ2-5; TRBD1 matches 8 bases. Germline V gene data show CDR1 as SGHKS and CDR2 as YYEKEE (reference sequence). V lost 5 bases and J lost 5; bases outside the gene matches: 5. The CDR3 runs to 13 residues. For the CDR3, the DNA is TGTGCCAGCAGTTTTAACAGGGGGGAGACCCAGTACTTC. Its translation is CASSFNRGETQYF.

The J gene is TRBJ1-1, the V gene TRBV25-1; 8 bases map to TRBD1. The V gene end was trimmed by 10 bases and the J gene end by 1 base; junction bases not matched to a gene: 5. The length of the CDR3 is 13 residues. Germline V CDR1 and CDR2: MGHDK, SYGVNS. CDR3 loop: CATKDRENTEAFF. For the CDR3, the DNA is TGTGCCACCAAGGACAGGGAGAACACTGAAGCTTTCTTT.

The J gene is TRBJ1-4, the V gene TRBV7-9; the D is unclear. The CDR3 is 12 residues long. V was shortened by 2 bases and J by 8 bases, with 6 bases between the two germline ends. Germline CDR1 SEHNR, CDR2 FQNEAQ (reference sequence). The CDR3 DNA reads as TGTGCCAGCAGCTTACTAGGCGAAAAACTGTTTTTT. As protein: CASSLLGEKLFF.

The chain is built from TRBV7-3 and TRBJ2-7; 9 positions agree with TRBD1. Germline V lookup: CDR1 SGHTA, CDR2 FQGTGA. This CDR3 has 15 residues. V lost 5 bases to trimming and J lost 4 bases; unmatched junction nucleotides: 9. CDR3 bases: TGTGCCAGCAGCATCGCCGGGACAGGGCTTTACGAGCAGTACTTC. This sequence encodes CASSIAGTGLYEQYF. Complete variable domain (other parts from reference TRBV7-3 and TRBJ2-7): GAGVSQTPSNKVTEKGKYVELRCDPISGHTALYWYRQSLGQGPEFLIYFQGTGAADDSGLPNDRFFAVRPEGSVSTLKIQRTERGDSAVYLCASSIAGTGLYEQYFGPGTRLTVT.

The chain is built from TRBV6-1 and TRBJ1-1, with D perhaps matching TRBD1 (5 bases). There are 12 residues in the CDR3. The V gene lost 0 bases and the J gene lost 10 bases, with 9 bases spanning the gap. From germline, CDR1 is MNHNS and CDR2 SASEGT. CDR3 coding DNA: TGTGCCAGCAGTGAAGCCCGTAGGGGAGCTTTCTTT. Protein sequence: CASSEARRGAFF.

This chain connects TRBV10-3 to TRBJ1-2, with TRBD1 matching over 7 bases. Germline CDR1 reads ENHRY; CDR2 reads SYGVKD. This CDR3 is 13 amino acids long. V lost 6 bases, J lost 8 bases, and 9 bases stayed unmatched. CDR3 in DNA: TGTGCCATCAGCGAAACAGGGGTCGGAGGCTACACCTTC. Protein: CAISETGVGGYTF.

The rearrangement uses TRBV11-2 and TRBJ1-1; D is uncertain. Between the trimmed V and J ends, which lost 1 base and 6 bases, there was a span of 9 bases. The CDR3 runs 13 residues. Germline CDR1 reads SGHAT; CDR2 reads FQNNGV. The CDR3 bases are TGTGCCAGCAGCTTAGGTGGGCGAGCTGAAGCTTTCTTT. It yields the protein CASSLGGRAEAFF.

The chain carries TRBV19 and TRBJ1-5, with 9 bases fitting TRBD1. J lost 0 bases, V lost 7 bases, and 10 bases had no gene match. The germline CDR1 and CDR2 sequences are LNHDA and SQIVND (reference sequence). The CDR3 length is 17 residues. CDR3 DNA: TGTGCCAGTATGATACTGGGACAGGGTTCTAGCAATCAGCCCCAGCATTTT. Encoded protein: CASMILGQGSSNQPQHF.

CDR3 sequence: CAWSRGTGDIGGYGYTF. CDR3 nucleotides: TGTGCCTGGTCCCGTGGGACAGGGGACATCGGCGGCTATGGCTACACCTTC. The chain uses TRBV30 and TRBJ1-2; 10 bases line up with TRBD1. Germline CDR1 and CDR2: GTSNPN and SVGIG (reference sequence). This CDR3 has 17 amino acids. Losses at the gene ends were 5 bases for V and 4 bases for J; bases not matched to a gene: 16.

The genes are TRBV19 and TRBJ2-5, with D possibly matching TRBD1 (6 bases). There are 16 residues in the CDR3. Trimming stripped 1 base from V and 1 base from J, with 13 bases between. CDR1 and CDR2 (germline): LNHDA, SQIVND (reference sequence). This CDR3 reads CASSIGSGQLQETQYF. As DNA, the CDR3 is TGTGCCAGTAGTATAGGGTCCGGACAGCTCCAAGAGACCCAGTACTTC.

Regarding this clone: A junction boundary mismatches the germline segment, possibly from a read error. CDR3 amino acids: CASRQGLEQGNTEAFF. The CDR3, as DNA: TGCGCCAGCAGGCAAGGGCTAGAACAGGGAAACACTGAAGCTTTCTTT. This chain joins TRBV4-3 and TRBJ1-1; a weak D match, TRBD1 (6 bases). CDR1 and CDR2 (germline): LGHNA, YSLEER. The CDR3 is 16 amino acids.

V and J are TRBV7-2 and TRBJ2-7, with 12 bases lining up with TRBD2. CDR3 length: 16 amino acids. With V trimmed by 5 bases and J by 4 bases, 9 bases remained unmatched. Germline CDR1 SGHTA, CDR2 FQGNSA. The CDR3 protein is CASSAKLAGGSYEQYF. The CDR3 DNA reads as TGTGCCAGCAGCGCAAAACTAGCGGGAGGTTCGTACGAGCAGTACTTC.

This chain uses TRBV5-4 with TRBJ2-2; 9 positions agree with TRBD1. V shed 7 bases, J shed 5 bases, and the junction held 9 bases outside the gene matches. The CDR3 spans 15 residues. Germline lookup yields CDR1 SGHNT and CDR2 YYREEE (reference sequence). CDR3 nucleotides: TGTGCCAGCGGTTTGGGACAGGGTCGTACCGGGGAGCTGTTTTTT. The encoded protein is CASGLGQGRTGELFF. The whole variable domain, filled in from reference TRBV5-4 and TRBJ2-2, reads ETGVTQSPTHLIKTRGQQVTLRCSSQSGHNTVSWYQQALGQGPQFIFQYYREEENGRGNFPPRFSGLQFPNYSSELNVNALELDDSALYLCASGLGQGRTGELFFGEGSRLTVL.

The J gene is TRBJ2-2, the V gene TRBV30; 9 bases map to TRBD2. V was pared by 4 bases and J by 3 bases, with 6 bases of the junction left unmatched. Germline CDR1 and CDR2: GTSNPN and SVGIG (reference sequence). The CDR3 runs to 15 residues. CDR3 sequence (DNA): TGTGCCTGGATTTTGGGCGGGAGGGACACCGGGGAGCTGTTTTTT. This sequence encodes CAWILGGRDTGELFF.

V gene TRBV6-1 combines with J gene TRBJ2-3; no firm D call. The germline V gene has CDR1 MNHNS and CDR2 SASEGT. This CDR3 region has 13 residues. V was pared by 1 base and J by 4 bases, with 6 bases between. The CDR3 DNA follows: TGTGCCAGCAGTGAAGGCGCCGCAGATACGCAGTATTTT. Its translation: CASSEGAADTQYF.

This clone was seen a handful of times. DNA of the CDR3: TGTGCCAGCAGCCCGAGGGTTGGGACACCAAATTCACCCCTCCACTTT. It specifies CASSPRVGTPNSPLHF. V and J are TRBV7-8 and TRBJ1-6, with D possibly matching TRBD1 (6 bases). The CDR3 has 16 amino acids. With 5 bases removed from V and 7 bases from J, the gap between germline ends came to 18 bases. CDR1 and CDR2 (germline): SGHVS, FQNEAQ.

The chain joins TRBV10-3 to TRBJ2-3; 10 bases match TRBD2. The CDR3 has 17 amino acids. Germline CDR1 is ENHRY and CDR2 is SYGVKD. The V gene end was trimmed by 6 bases and the J gene end by 2 bases; junction bases not matched to a gene: 11. This CDR3 reads CAISHPSSGSHTDTQYF. CDR3 sequence (DNA): TGTGCCATCAGCCACCCTTCTAGCGGGAGTCACACAGATACGCAGTATTTT.

The chain recombines TRBV19 with TRBJ1-4; 8 bases map to TRBD1. V was clipped by 3 bases and J by 8 bases; unmatched bases: 8. Germline loops: CDR1 LNHDA, CDR2 SQIVND (reference sequence). This CDR3 region has 15 residues. CDR3 nucleotides: TGTGCCAGTAGTATTAATTCAGGGGGCGCCGAAAAACTGTTTTTT. Protein sequence: CASSINSGGAEKLFF.

The CDR3 DNA reads as TGTGCCAGCAGAACTAGCGGGAGGGCTAGTGAAGCCGGGGAGCTGTTTTTT. Amino acids: CASRTSGRASEAGELFF. The genes are TRBV27 and TRBJ2-2; 13 nucleotides agree with TRBD2. Germline assignment: CDR1 MNHEY and CDR2 SMNVEV (reference sequence). The V segment lost 6 bases and the J segment 6 bases; nucleotides outside the gene matches: 10. The CDR3 has 17 residues.

The chain uses TRBV11-3 and TRBJ2-3, with 8 positions matching TRBD2. Germline lookup yields CDR1 SGHNT and CDR2 YENEEA. With 5 bases clipped from V and 3 bases from J, the junction kept 10 bases outside the gene matches. The CDR3 contains 16 residues. The CDR3 region is CASSGGTSGGTDTQYF. CDR3 DNA: TGTGCCAGCAGCGGAGGGACTAGTGGTGGAACAGATACGCAGTATTTT.

The rearrangement uses TRBV19 and TRBJ2-7, with 11 bases fitting TRBD2. Germline trimming cut 5 bases from V and 1 base from J; bases unmatched to any gene: 1. Germline assignment: CDR1 LNHDA and CDR2 SQIVND (reference sequence). The CDR3 totals 14 residues. The CDR3 DNA reads TGTGCCAGTAGTGCTAGCGGGGGGTCCTACGAGCAGTACTTC. Residues: CASSASGGSYEQYF. The whole variable domain, remainder taken from reference TRBV19 and TRBJ2-7, is DGGITQSPKYLFRKEGQNVTLSCEQNLNHDAMYWYRQDPGQGLRLIYYSQIVNDFQKGDIAEGYSVSREKKESFPLTVTSAQKNPTAFYLCASSASGGSYEQYFGPGTRLTVT.

V is TRBV9 and J is TRBJ2-1; tentative D call: TRBD2 (5 bases). CDR1 is SGDLS and CDR2 is YYNGEE in the germline V gene. V lost 1 base and J lost 7, with 9 bases in between. The CDR3 consists of 13 residues. The CDR3 DNA reads TGTGCCAGCAGCGTATTTGGGAGTAATGAGCAGTTCTTC. Its translation is CASSVFGSNEQFF.

V gene TRBV28 combines with J gene TRBJ1-1; 8 bases match TRBD1. V dropped 8 bases and J dropped 1; count of bases not matched to a gene: 9. This CDR3 is 15 amino acids long. Germline CDR1 MDHEN, CDR2 SYDVKM. The CDR3 protein is CASSGRDRPNTEAFF. In nucleotides, the CDR3 is TGTGCCAGCTCCGGACGGGACAGGCCGAACACTGAAGCTTTCTTT.

The chain carries TRBV6-5 and TRBJ1-2; D possibly corresponds to TRBD1 (5 bases). Germline values: CDR1 MNHEY, CDR2 SVGAGI. This CDR3 region has 12 residues. Trimming cost V 5 bases and J 4 bases, with 8 bases left between them. CDR3 sequence (DNA): TGTGCCAGCAGTGCGGACACCTATGGCTACACCTTC. It translates to CASSADTYGYTF.

V gene TRBV2 combines with J gene TRBJ2-3; D unresolved. The V end lost 2 bases, the J end lost 6 bases, and 12 bases lay between the germline ends. The CDR3 is 14 residues long. From germline, CDR1 is SNHLY and CDR2 FYNNEI. The CDR3 sequence: CASSEPPSWDTQYF. DNA for the CDR3: TGTGCCAGCAGTGAACCCCCCAGTTGGGATACGCAGTATTTT.

The CDR3 DNA follows: TGTGCTAGTGGTTTGCGTAACTATGGCTACACCTTC. It yields the protein CASGLRNYGYTF. The genes are TRBV12-5 and TRBJ1-2; D is ambiguous. This CDR3 spans 12 amino acids. Trimming shortened V by 2 bases and J by 1 base, and 2 bases separated the two germline ends. CDR1 and CDR2 from the germline V gene are LGHNT and FRNRAP.

The V call is TRBV6-5, the J call TRBJ2-7, with TRBD1 matching over 8 bases. The germline CDR1 and CDR2 sequences are MNHEY and SVGAGI. V lost 6 bases and J lost 4; bases outside the gene matches: 5. There are 13 residues in the CDR3. The CDR3 nucleotides are TGTGCCAGCAGCCGGACAGGGACATACGAGCAGTACTTC. Encoded protein: CASSRTGTYEQYF.

The chain combines TRBV5-1 with TRBJ2-3; TRBD2 matches at 8 bases. Germline V gives CDR1 SGHRS, CDR2 YFSETQ. This CDR3 region has 16 residues. The ends lost 0 bases at V and 2 bases at J; junction bases unmatched: 5. The CDR3 reads CASSLGLAPITDTQYF. The CDR3 DNA follows: TGCGCCAGCAGCTTGGGACTAGCGCCCATCACAGATACGCAGTATTTT. The entire variable domain, with the rest obtained from reference TRBV5-1 and TRBJ2-3, is as follows: KAGVTQTPRYLIKTRGQQVTLSCSPISGHRSVSWYQQTPGQGLQFLFEYFSETQRNKGNFPGRFSGRQFSNSRSEMNVSTLELGDSALYLCASSLGLAPITDTQYFGPGTRLTVL.

The chain couples TRBV18 to TRBJ2-1; 10 bases agree with TRBD2. The germline gives CDR1 KGHSH, CDR2 LQKENI. The CDR3 loop spans 15 amino acids. V lost 6 bases to trimming and J lost 1 base; unmatched junction nucleotides: 3. CDR3: CASSPSGSSYNEQFF. The CDR3 DNA reads as TGTGCCAGCTCGCCTAGCGGGAGTTCCTACAATGAGCAGTTCTTC.

This chain links TRBV9 with TRBJ2-7; a possible D gene is TRBD2 (6 bases). V gave up 3 bases and J gave up 6 bases, with 16 bases separating them. The CDR3 is 14 residues long. The germline gives CDR1 SGDLS, CDR2 YYNGEE. CDR3 nucleotide sequence: TGTGCCAGCAGCGCGGGGGAAACGCGCCTCGAGCAGTACTTC. Translated, it gives CASSAGETRLEQYF.